The sequence of this T cell receptor beta chain was determined in a study of blood T cell repertoires in COVID-19. The overall study: Material from acute and convalescent COVID-19 was sourced from the United States, Italy and Spain.

Cohorts were determined from participant-reported clinical history. The germline V and J ends were trimmed by 4 bases and 7 bases, with 10 bases remaining between them. There are 13 residues in the CDR3. Per germline, CDR1 KGHDR and CDR2 SFDVKD. Authors' processing steps: For nucleated cells, counts were estimated from reference gene primer amplification. Sequencing used immunoSEQ multiplex PCR; TCRdb keeps in-frame clones, though not all of them. V and J calls and clone size come straight from that table; D and trimming were deduced from the DNA. The sample has 260,000 or so clones, around 88% seen once.

The sample taken for sequencing was PBMCs or T cells enriched from blood (not recorded which). V usage is TRBV24-1 and J usage is TRBJ1-5; perhaps TRBD1 as D (6 bases). The sequence derives from a woman aged 35 to 49 with acute COVID-19. The CDR3 loop reads CATSDRGAQPQHF. The CDR3 DNA is TGTGCCACCAGTGACCGGGGGGCCCAGCCCCAGCATTTT.